A single sample gave rise to the 15 T cell receptor beta chains below, sequenced in a study of T cells in Graves' hyperthyroidism and ophthalmopathy. TCR beta CDR3 regions were amplified from RNA transcripts. RT-PCR in the first round (using the HTBI primer set) targeted the TCR CDR3. TCRdb reprocessed the multiplex PCR reads with MiXCR, giving one entry per CDR3 protein. The sample holds approximately 600,000 distinct CDR3 sequences; around 21% are singletons and the top ten take under 35%. Sequenced sample: blood. These receptors were taken from a young man with Graves' ophthalmopathy.

With respect to this clonotype: A junction end diverges from the germline sequence, so it may reflect a read error. The J gene is TRBJ1-2, the V gene TRBV7-7, with D perhaps matching TRBD1 (5 bases). This CDR3 has 16 residues. The V gene's germline CDR1 is SSHAT and CDR2 FNYEAQ (reference sequence). CDR3 region: CASSLVTGATNYGYTF. The DNA for the CDR3 is TGTGCTAGCAGCTTAGTGACCGGGGCTACTAACTATGGCTACACCTTC.

This chain connects TRBV6-1 to TRBJ2-1; the D call may be TRBD1 or TRBD2 (5 bases each). The CDR3 runs to 13 residues. Germline-derived CDR1 and CDR2 are MNHNS and SASEGT. V dropped 2 bases and J dropped 8 bases, with 10 bases sitting between them. The CDR3 DNA sequence: TGTGCCAGCAGTGAAAGAAGGGGAGATGAGCAGTTCTTC. It codes for CASSERRGDEQFF.

This clonotype was picked up a small number of times. The chain carries TRBV5-5 and TRBJ1-5, with TRBD1 as a possible D gene (5 bases). This CDR3 contains 16 residues. V shed 4 bases and J shed 0 bases, with 14 bases lying between them. Germline lookup yields CDR1 SGHKS and CDR2 YYEKEE (reference sequence). CDR3 amino acids: CASSLTTVYSNQPQHF. The DNA of the CDR3 is TGTGCCAGCAGCCTAACGACAGTTTATAGCAATCAGCCCCAGCATTTT. The entire variable domain, with the rest obtained from reference TRBV5-5 and TRBJ1-5, is as follows: DAGVTQSPTHLIKTRGQQVTLRCSPISGHKSVSWYQQVLGQGPQFIFQYYEKEERGRGNFPDRFSARQFPNYSSELNVNALLLGDSALYLCASSLTTVYSNQPQHFGDGTRLSIL.

Only a few counts were recorded for this clonotype. The V gene is TRBV27, the J gene TRBJ2-7, with D hard to call. V was clipped by 5 bases and J by 0 bases, with 14 bases between them. CDR1 and CDR2 (germline): MNHEY, SMNVEV (reference sequence). This CDR3 comprises 15 residues. DNA for the CDR3: TGTGCCAGCAGTCCTCGGACGGATAGCTCCTACGAGCAGTACTTC. It encodes CASSPRTDSSYEQYF.

CDR3 coding DNA: TGTGCCAGCAGCTCGCCCGGAGCCCCCGAAGCTTTCTTT. Translation: CASSSPGAPEAFF. This rearrangement joins TRBV13 to TRBJ1-1; D unclear. Trimming cost V 4 bases and J 8 bases, with 14 bases left between them. Per the germline V gene, CDR1 is PRHDT and CDR2 is FYEKMQ (reference sequence). The CDR3 length is 13 residues. The full variable domain, with the rest looked up from reference TRBV13 and TRBJ1-1, is AAGVIQSPRHLIKEKRETATLKCYPIPRHDTVYWYQQGPGQDPQFLISFYEKMQSDKGSIPDRFSAQQFSDYHSELNMSSLELGDSALYFCASSSPGAPEAFFGQGTRLTVV.

This clonotype occurred a few times. The chain combines TRBV9 with TRBJ1-6; 7 nucleotides align to TRBD1. The CDR3 totals 15 residues. Germline assignment: CDR1 SGDLS and CDR2 YYNGEE. The V and J ends lost 3 bases and 7 bases, in that order; junction bases with no gene match: 7. The CDR3 DNA follows: TGTGCCAGCAGCGCGGACACAGGGGTAAATTCACCCCTCCACTTT. This gives the protein CASSADTGVNSPLHF.

The rearrangement joins TRBV10-1 to TRBJ1-1; the D gene is possibly TRBD1 (6 bases). The CDR3 runs to 13 residues. Germline V lookup: CDR1 WNHNN, CDR2 SYGVQD (reference sequence). V was pared by 6 bases and J by 7 bases, with 15 bases between. The DNA of the CDR3 is TGCGCCAGCAGCGAGACAGGATTTGGTGAAGCTTTCTTT. This sequence encodes CASSETGFGEAFF.

CDR3 residues: CASSFSRLDTQYF. The CDR3 nucleotides read TGTGCCAGCAGCTTTTCCAGGTTAGATACGCAGTATTTT. The chain recombines TRBV5-8 with TRBJ2-3; D is uncertain. The CDR3 is 13 residues long. The germline V and J ends were trimmed by 2 bases and 5 bases, with 9 bases remaining between them. Germline V CDR1 and CDR2: SGHTS, YDEGEE.

This clonotype was seen only a few times. The chain uses TRBV15 and TRBJ1-1; weak D call: TRBD1 (5 bases). Trimming removed 0 bases at V and 6 bases at J, with 17 bases between. CDR1 is LNHNV, CDR2 YYDKDF, per germline (reference sequence). This CDR3 has 16 residues. The CDR3 loop is CATSRDTSLWGSEAFF. In nucleotides, the CDR3 is TGTGCCACCAGCAGAGATACGTCCCTATGGGGGTCTGAAGCTTTCTTT.

This clonotype has only a few counts. V and J are TRBV5-5 and TRBJ2-2; 8 nucleotides match TRBD1. The V gene's germline CDR1 is SGHKS and CDR2 YYEKEE (reference sequence). The trim removed 0 bases at V and 5 bases at J, leaving 6 bases unmatched. CDR3 length: 16 residues. The CDR3 coding sequence is TGTGCCAGCAGCTTGGAACCGGGACAGGTGACCGGGGAGCTGTTTTTT. It yields the protein CASSLEPGQVTGELFF.

This clonotype was seen a few times. The chain uses TRBV20-1 and TRBJ1-1; D remains unclear. The length of the CDR3 is 12 residues. Germline V CDR1 and CDR2: DFQATT, SNEGSKA (reference sequence). V was trimmed by 2 bases and J by 2 bases, leaving 6 bases between them. CDR3 loop: CSARRENTEAFF. The CDR3 coding sequence is TGCAGTGCTAGAAGGGAAAACACTGAAGCTTTCTTT.

This clonotype was observed a handful of times. The chain is built from TRBV2 and TRBJ2-3; 8 bases fit TRBD2. Germline lookup yields CDR1 SNHLY and CDR2 FYNNEI. CDR3 size: 15 residues. J gave up 2 bases and V 6 bases, and 7 bases lay outside the gene matches. The CDR3 protein is CASRGFSGVTDTQYF. CDR3 nucleotides: TGTGCCAGCAGAGGATTTAGCGGGGTCACAGATACGCAGTATTTT. The whole variable domain, filled in from reference TRBV2 and TRBJ2-3, reads EPEVTQTPSHQVTQMGQEVILRCVPISNHLYFYWYRQILGQKVEFLVSFYNNEISEKSEIFDDQFSVERPDGSNFTLKIRSTKLEDSAMYFCASRGFSGVTDTQYFGPGTRLTVL.

There are many counts of this clonotype. J is TRBJ2-1 and V is TRBV27; 10 bases agree with TRBD2. V shed 2 bases, J shed 4 bases, and the junction held 14 bases outside the gene matches. Per germline, CDR1 MNHEY and CDR2 SMNVEV (reference sequence). The CDR3 runs 19 residues. The CDR3 DNA follows: TGTGCCAGCAGTTTAGTACCGACTAGCGGGCGAACCCTTTACAATGAGCAGTTCTTC. Residues: CASSLVPTSGRTLYNEQFF.

The chain employs TRBV11-2 and TRBJ2-4, with 15 bases lining up with TRBD2. Germline-derived CDR1 and CDR2 are SGHAT and FQNNGV. The CDR3 has 15 residues. V was pared by 8 bases and J by 3 bases, with 2 bases of the junction left unmatched. CDR3 amino acids: CASLGLAGGKNIQYF. Written as DNA, the CDR3 is TGTGCCAGCCTGGGACTAGCGGGAGGCAAAAACATTCAGTACTTC.

The table lists this clonotype with many counts. The genes are TRBV6-2 or TRBV6-3 and TRBJ2-7; a weak D match, TRBD2 (6 bases). The germline V gene encodes CDR1 MNHEY and CDR2 SVGEGT. The CDR3 covers 15 residues. Trimming cost V 0 bases and J 4 bases, with 13 bases left between them. The CDR3 DNA reads as TGTGCCAGCAGTTACTCTAGGACTATCCCGTACGAGCAGTACTTC. This sequence encodes CASSYSRTIPYEQYF.